This T cell receptor (beta chain) was recorded in a study of cytomegalovirus exposure and HLA in healthy donors. General observations from the study: Testing in vitro showed three CMV-associated chains specific for CMV antigens.

PCR amplification relied on 60 Vbeta primers (plus 13 Jbeta primers). Clones were sequenced by immunoSEQ multiplex PCR, and TCRdb holds only the in-frame ones, with some missing. The data hold approximately 92,000 clones, with approximately 81% observed a single time. About this clone: Its cognate antigen is unknown.

V lost 3 bases to trimming and J lost 5 bases; unmatched junction nucleotides: 4. The CDR3 sequence is 16 residues long. Germline V gene sequence: CDR1 SNHLY, CDR2 FYNNEI. The gene calls are TRBV2 and TRBJ2-2; 12 nucleotides align to TRBD2. The sample was PBMCs. The clonotype originates from a girl aged 2-10 years in good health and CMV-seropositive. CDR3 sequence: CASSDGLAGYTGELFF. CDR3 sequence (DNA): TGTGCCAGCAGTGATGGACTAGCGGGATATACCGGGGAGCTGTTTTTT.